This entry lists 25 T cell receptor beta chains sequenced from one sample in a study of blood T cell repertoires in COVID-19. Measured with immunoSEQ multiplex PCR; TCRdb has only the in-frame clones, and not every one. The sample contains 200,000 or so clones, roughly 80% of which appear only once. What was sequenced was peripheral blood. The receptors come from a woman aged 60-75 years with acute or convalescent COVID-19.

This rearrangement joins TRBV5-4 to TRBJ1-6; no clear D. Deletions cut 3 bases from V and 14 bases from J, with 15 bases between. CDR3 length: 13 amino acids. Germline lookup yields CDR1 SGHNT and CDR2 YYREEE (reference sequence). In nucleotides, the CDR3 is TGTGCCAGCAGCTATAACTACCTCGATTCCCTCCACTTT. Encoded protein: CASSYNYLDSLHF.

The chain is built from TRBV4-1 and TRBJ1-5; weak D call: TRBD1 (6 bases). This CDR3 is built from 15 residues. Germline CDR1 reads MGHRA; CDR2 reads YSYEKL. The V end was cut by 2 bases, the J end by 5 bases, with 13 bases between. CDR3 nucleotides: TGCGCCAGCAGCCAACCGGGACAAGGGTATCAGCCCCAGCATTTT. It encodes CASSQPGQGYQPQHF.

The J gene is TRBJ2-2, the V gene TRBV5-6; weak D call: TRBD2 (6 bases). The CDR3 runs to 15 residues. The V gene lost 4 bases and the J gene lost 4 bases, with 14 bases spanning the gap. Germline loops: CDR1 SGHDT, CDR2 YYEEEE. CDR3 sequence reads: CASSPTGGTTGELFF. The CDR3 DNA is TGTGCCAGCAGCCCGACCGGAGGGACCACCGGGGAGCTGTTTTTT. The entire variable domain, with the rest obtained from reference TRBV5-6 and TRBJ2-2, is as follows: DAGVTQSPTHLIKTRGQQVTLRCSPKSGHDTVSWYQQALGQGPQFIFQYYEEEERQRGNFPDRFSGHQFPNYSSELNVNALLLGDSALYLCASSPTGGTTGELFFGEGSRLTVL.

V usage is TRBV29-1 and J usage is TRBJ2-5; the D gene is possibly TRBD1 (5 bases). Between the trimmed V and J ends, which lost 2 bases and 9 bases, there was a span of 16 bases. Germline V gene data show CDR1 as SQVTM and CDR2 as ANQGSEA. The CDR3 contains 13 residues. The CDR3 reads CSVELGSRDAQYF. The CDR3 nucleotides read TGCAGCGTTGAACTTGGCTCCAGGGATGCCCAGTACTTC.

The chain carries TRBV6-1 and TRBJ1-1; weak D call: TRBD1 (6 bases). Germline CDR1 and CDR2: MNHNS and SASEGT. V gave up 3 bases and J gave up 11 bases, with 16 bases separating them. CDR3 length: 13 amino acids. This CDR3 reads CASSDARGGKAFF. The CDR3 nucleotides read TGTGCCAGCAGTGACGCCCGAGGGGGTAAGGCTTTCTTT.

The V and J genes are TRBV5-5 and TRBJ1-6; D is possibly TRBD1 (5 bases). The length of the CDR3 is 17 residues. Trimming took off 1 base at V and 0 bases at J, with 11 bases between the two ends. Germline assignment: CDR1 SGHKS and CDR2 YYEKEE (reference sequence). The CDR3 loop reads CASSLTGVSSYNSPLHF. The CDR3 nucleotides are TGTGCCAGCAGCTTGACAGGCGTTAGCTCCTATAATTCACCCCTCCACTTT.

This clone has just one count. The genes are TRBV7-9 and TRBJ1-1; 8 bases agree with TRBD1. J was trimmed by 4 bases and V by 1 base; bases with no gene match: 14. Germline CDR1 is SEHNR and CDR2 is FQNEAQ (reference sequence). CDR3 size: 18 residues. DNA for the CDR3: TGTGCCAGCAGCTTAGGAGCTAGGCAGGGGGCGTTGGGCACTGAAGCTTTCTTT. Translating it yields CASSLGARQGALGTEAFF.

The chain links TRBV7-2 to TRBJ2-1; 9 nucleotides match TRBD2. V gave up 5 bases and J gave up 8 bases; unmatched junction bases: 10. Germline CDR1 is SGHTA and CDR2 is FQGNSA. CDR3 length: 15 amino acids. The CDR3 sequence: CASSPRAGGSYEQFF. The CDR3 DNA reads as TGTGCCAGCAGCCCACGGGCGGGGGGGTCATATGAGCAGTTCTTC.

This clone was counted a single time. The J gene is TRBJ1-2, the V gene TRBV14; 9 nucleotides align to TRBD1. The germline CDR1 and CDR2 sequences are SGHDN and FVKESK. V lost 4 bases to trimming and J lost 4 bases; unmatched junction nucleotides: 4. CDR3 size: 14 residues. CDR3 bases: TGTGCCAGCAGCCCCCGGGACAGGGCCTATGGCTACACCTTC. Its protein product is CASSPRDRAYGYTF.

The gene calls are TRBV12-3 or TRBV12-4 and TRBJ1-1; tentative D call: TRBD1 (6 bases). Between the trimmed V and J ends, which lost 3 bases and 11 bases, there was a span of 13 bases. The CDR3 is 12 amino acids. The DNA for the CDR3 is TGTGCCAGCAGTTTCGACACAGGGTCGGCTTTCTTT. Translating gives CASSFDTGSAFF.

V usage is TRBV4-2 and J usage is TRBJ1-6, with 7 nucleotides matching TRBD1. Germline V gene lookup returns CDR1 LGHNA and CDR2 YNFKEQ. The ends lost 3 bases at V and 6 bases at J; junction bases unmatched: 5. The CDR3 runs to 15 residues. CDR3 nucleotide sequence: TGTGCCAGCAGCCAGGGCCGGGACAGTAATTCACCCCTCCACTTT. It yields the protein CASSQGRDSNSPLHF.

The V and J genes are TRBV4-1 and TRBJ1-4; D is uncertain. V lost 5 bases and J lost 5, with 15 bases in between. Germline V CDR1 and CDR2: MGHRA, YSYEKL. There are 15 residues in the CDR3. CDR3 amino acids: CASSSPGANNEKLFF. DNA for the CDR3: TGCGCCAGCAGCTCCCCGGGAGCAAACAATGAAAAACTGTTTTTT.

This clone has just one count. The J gene is TRBJ1-4, the V gene TRBV2, with D possibly TRBD1 on 5 matching bases. Trimming shortened V by 6 bases and J by 6 bases, and 11 bases separated the two germline ends. The CDR3 sequence is 13 residues long. The germline gives CDR1 SNHLY, CDR2 FYNNEI. CDR3 region: CASRGQGYEKLFF. CDR3 coding DNA: TGTGCCAGCAGGGGGCAGGGTTATGAAAAACTGTTTTTT. Filled out from reference TRBV2 and TRBJ1-4, the complete variable domain reads EPEVTQTPSHQVTQMGQEVILRCVPISNHLYFYWYRQILGQKVEFLVSFYNNEISEKSEIFDDQFSVERPDGSNFTLKIRSTKLEDSAMYFCASRGQGYEKLFFGSGTQLSVL.

J is TRBJ1-2 and V is TRBV5-1, with 8 bases aligning to TRBD1. Germline loops: CDR1 SGHRS, CDR2 YFSETQ. The length of the CDR3 is 13 residues. The junction had 4 bases not matched to a gene; V was cut back by 5 bases and J by 4 bases. CDR3 residues: CASSEQGAYGYTF. DNA of the CDR3: TGCGCCAGCAGTGAGCAGGGGGCCTATGGCTACACCTTC.

This clone was detected a few times. The chain has TRBV2 and TRBJ2-3; D possibly corresponds to TRBD2 (6 bases). Germline V CDR1 and CDR2: SNHLY, FYNNEI. The CDR3 sequence is 16 residues long. Deletions cut 4 bases from V and 6 bases from J, with 20 bases between. CDR3 DNA sequence: TGTGCCAGCAGTGCCCTCGGCGGGGTAGGGCTGGATACGCAGTATTTT. It specifies CASSALGGVGLDTQYF.

This clone was found once. The V gene is TRBV11-2, the J gene TRBJ2-1, with TRBD2 identical over 9 bases. The trim removed 1 base at V and 10 bases at J, leaving 8 bases unmatched. The CDR3 consists of 15 residues. Germline values: CDR1 SGHAT, CDR2 FQNNGV. The CDR3 DNA reads as TGTGCCAGCAGCTTAGGCGGGGGGGCGGAGTGGGAGCAGTTCTTC. Its translation is CASSLGGGAEWEQFF.

This rearrangement joins TRBV28 to TRBJ2-5, with TRBD2 matching 10 bases. CDR1 and CDR2 (germline): MDHEN, SYDVKM. The CDR3 extends over 16 amino acids. Germline trimming cut 6 bases from V and 6 bases from J; bases unmatched to any gene: 13. The DNA of the CDR3 is TGTGCCAGCAGCCCGGGACTAGCGTATGTTGGAAAGACCCAGTACTTC. It is translated as CASSPGLAYVGKTQYF.

This clone was seen a handful of times. V is TRBV5-1 and J is TRBJ2-5; D gene unclear. With 2 bases removed from V and 4 bases from J, the gap between germline ends came to 9 bases. Germline CDR1 reads SGHRS; CDR2 reads YFSETQ. This CDR3 is built from 13 residues. CDR3 sequence: CASSFTLGETQYF. Here the CDR3 DNA reads TGCGCCAGCAGCTTCACCCTCGGAGAGACCCAGTACTTC.

V gene TRBV5-4 combines with J gene TRBJ1-1, with TRBD1 matching over 9 bases. Trimming at V came to 7 bases and at J to 5 bases, leaving 12 bases not matched to a gene. CDR3 length equals 15 residues. CDR1 is SGHNT, CDR2 YYREEE, per germline (reference sequence). Here the CDR3 reads CASSSGTGSYTEAFF. Here the CDR3 DNA reads TGTGCCAGCTCCAGTGGGACAGGGTCGTATACTGAAGCTTTCTTT.

J is TRBJ1-6 and V is TRBV19, with a possible D match to TRBD1 (6 bases). The CDR3 is 15 residues long. In germline, CDR1 is LNHDA, CDR2 SQIVND (reference sequence). V gave up 2 bases and J gave up 9 bases, with 14 bases separating them. DNA for the CDR3: TGTGCCAGTAGTATACCGGGACACCGGGGTTCACCCCTCCACTTT. Translating gives CASSIPGHRGSPLHF.

The chain couples TRBV14 to TRBJ2-7, with 13 bases identical to TRBD2. The CDR3 covers 14 residues. Germline assignment: CDR1 SGHDN and CDR2 FVKESK. Trimming removed 8 bases from V and 4 bases from J; junction bases left unmatched: 5. CDR3 loop: CASSGTSGEYEQYF. CDR3 in DNA: TGTGCCAGCTCCGGGACTAGCGGGGAGTACGAGCAGTACTTC.

The chain links TRBV4-2 to TRBJ2-1; unclear D gene. V was pared by 1 base and J by 5 bases, with 9 bases between. This CDR3 has 14 residues. Germline CDR1 is LGHNA and CDR2 is YNFKEQ. As DNA, the CDR3 is TGTGCCAGCAGCCAAGTTACAACCGACAATGAGCAGTTCTTC. It translates to CASSQVTTDNEQFF.

The chain couples TRBV7-2 to TRBJ1-3, with D maybe TRBD1 (5 bases). Trimming took off 1 base at V and 0 bases at J, with 16 bases between the two ends. Looked up from germline, CDR1 is SGHTA and CDR2 is FQGNSA. The CDR3 loop spans 18 amino acids. In DNA form, the CDR3 reads TGTGCCAGCAGCTTAGTGGGGCTCAGCTCACTCTCTGGAAACACCATATATTTT. Translation: CASSLVGLSSLSGNTIYF.

The chain couples TRBV19 to TRBJ1-1; 9 positions agree with TRBD1. The V gene end was trimmed by 6 bases and the J gene end by 5 bases; junction bases not matched to a gene: 4. The CDR3 spans 13 residues. Germline CDR1 LNHDA, CDR2 SQIVND (reference sequence). CDR3 amino acids: CASSRDRVTEAFF. The CDR3 DNA sequence: TGTGCCAGTAGCCGGGACAGGGTTACTGAAGCTTTCTTT.

V and J are TRBV21-1 and TRBJ1-5; the table calls TRBD1, which could not be checked here. TRBV21-1 is recorded as a pseudogene. CDR3 length: 18 amino acids. This CDR3 reads CASSKGLGEGSCNQPQHF. The CDR3 DNA reads as TGTGCCAGCAGCAAAGGATTGGGCGAAGGATCATGCAATCAGCCCCAGCATTTT.